The clone carrying this T cell receptor beta chain was seen more than once but under ten times. Its antigen is not known. This record comes from a study of T cell repertoires in cytomegalovirus infection. Study information: Selection of CMV epitopes for the study included recently identified HLA-C-restricted and well-studied HLA-B-restricted ones. Public TCR beta signatures were indicative of both CMV infection and a matching HLA type.

CDR1 and CDR2 (germline): SGHVS, FNYEAQ. The CDR3 covers 18 residues. J lost 5 bases, V lost 3 bases, and 16 bases had no gene match. TCRdb redid the calling of the reads with MiXCR, one entry per CDR3 protein. The sample carries around 710,000 distinct CDR3 sequences, approximately 32% recorded once. The chain uses TRBV7-6 and TRBJ2-5; TRBD1 aligns across 9 bases. Source: cultured CD8+ T cells from PBMCs, taken from culture after CMV antigen stimulation. This TCR was sampled from a human donor in good health (CMV status not recorded). Some clones in this sample may be carry-over from other donors' samples. The CDR3 nucleotides are TGTGCCAGCAGCTTCCAATCTTCCCCGGGACAGGGTAGGGAGACCCAGTACTTC. This gives the protein CASSFQSSPGQGRETQYF.